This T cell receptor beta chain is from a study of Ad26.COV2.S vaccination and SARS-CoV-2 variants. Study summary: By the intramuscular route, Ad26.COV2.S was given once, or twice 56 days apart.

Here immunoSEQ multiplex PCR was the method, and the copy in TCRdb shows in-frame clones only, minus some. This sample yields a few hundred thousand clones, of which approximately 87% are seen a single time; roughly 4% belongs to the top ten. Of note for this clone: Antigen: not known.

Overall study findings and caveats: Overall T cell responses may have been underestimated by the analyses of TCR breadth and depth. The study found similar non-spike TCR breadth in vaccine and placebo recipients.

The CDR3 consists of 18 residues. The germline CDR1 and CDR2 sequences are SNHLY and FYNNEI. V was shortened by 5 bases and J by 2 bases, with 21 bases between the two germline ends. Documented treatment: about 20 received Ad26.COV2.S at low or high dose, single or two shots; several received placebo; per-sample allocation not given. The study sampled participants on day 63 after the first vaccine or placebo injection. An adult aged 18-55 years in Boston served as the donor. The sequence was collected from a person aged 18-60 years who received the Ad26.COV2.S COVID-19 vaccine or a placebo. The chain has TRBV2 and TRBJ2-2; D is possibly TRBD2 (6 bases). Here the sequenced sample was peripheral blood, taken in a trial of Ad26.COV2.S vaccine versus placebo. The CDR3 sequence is CASSLERELAINTGELFF. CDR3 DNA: TGTGCCAGCAGTCTTGAAAGGGAACTAGCCATTAACACCGGGGAGCTGTTTTTT.